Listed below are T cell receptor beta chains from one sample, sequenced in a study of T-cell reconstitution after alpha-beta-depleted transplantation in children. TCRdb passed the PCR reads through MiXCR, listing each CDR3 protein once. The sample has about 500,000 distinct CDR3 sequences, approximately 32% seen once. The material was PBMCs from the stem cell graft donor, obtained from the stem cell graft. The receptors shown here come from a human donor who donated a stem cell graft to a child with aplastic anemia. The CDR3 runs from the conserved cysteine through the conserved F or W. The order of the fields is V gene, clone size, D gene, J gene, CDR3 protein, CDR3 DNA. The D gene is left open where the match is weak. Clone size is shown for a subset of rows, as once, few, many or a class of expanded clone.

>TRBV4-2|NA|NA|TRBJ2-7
CASSQEGTYEQYF
TGTGCCAGCAGCCAAGAGGGTACCTACGAGCAGTACTTC
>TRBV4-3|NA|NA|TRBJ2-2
CASSQGTRGNTGELFF
TGCGCCAGCAGCCAGGGGACAAGGGGGAACACCGGGGAGCTGTTTTTT
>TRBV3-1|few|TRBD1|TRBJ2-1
CASSQDFGRGRDEQFF
TGTGCCAGCAGCCAAGATTTCGGCAGGGGGCGCGATGAGCAGTTCTTC
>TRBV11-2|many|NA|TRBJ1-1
CASSLDPSMNTEAFF
TGTGCCAGCAGCTTAGATCCCTCCATGAACACTGAAGCTTTCTTT
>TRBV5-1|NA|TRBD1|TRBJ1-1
CASSSTGAGGTEAFF
TGCGCCAGCAGCTCAACAGGGGCCGGGGGCACTGAAGCTTTCTTT
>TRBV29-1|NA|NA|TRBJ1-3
CSVSQTPTGNTIYF
TGCAGCGTTAGTCAGACCCCCACTGGAAACACCATATATTTT
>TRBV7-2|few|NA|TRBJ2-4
CASSLNREAKNIQYF
TGTGCCAGCAGCTTGAACAGGGAGGCCAAAAACATTCAGTACTTC
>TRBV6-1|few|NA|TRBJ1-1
CASSDWGGDEAFF
TGTGCCAGCAGTGATTGGGGTGGGGATGAAGCTTTCTTT
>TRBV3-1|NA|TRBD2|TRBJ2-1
CASSRDWQVLAVAYNEQFF
TGTGCCAGCAGCCGAGATTGGCAGGTTCTAGCGGTAGCCTACAATGAGCAGTTCTTC
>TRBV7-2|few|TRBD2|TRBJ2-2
CASSPGRPANTGELFF
TGTGCCAGCAGCCCCGGGAGGCCCGCGAACACCGGGGAGCTGTTTTTT
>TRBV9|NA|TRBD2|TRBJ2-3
CASSVATSGSIDTQYF
TGTGCCAGCAGCGTAGCGACTAGCGGGAGCATAGATACGCAGTATTTT
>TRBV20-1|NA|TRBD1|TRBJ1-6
CSARQQPGQKSSPLHF
TGCAGTGCTAGGCAACAACCGGGACAGAAGAGTTCACCCCTCCACTTT